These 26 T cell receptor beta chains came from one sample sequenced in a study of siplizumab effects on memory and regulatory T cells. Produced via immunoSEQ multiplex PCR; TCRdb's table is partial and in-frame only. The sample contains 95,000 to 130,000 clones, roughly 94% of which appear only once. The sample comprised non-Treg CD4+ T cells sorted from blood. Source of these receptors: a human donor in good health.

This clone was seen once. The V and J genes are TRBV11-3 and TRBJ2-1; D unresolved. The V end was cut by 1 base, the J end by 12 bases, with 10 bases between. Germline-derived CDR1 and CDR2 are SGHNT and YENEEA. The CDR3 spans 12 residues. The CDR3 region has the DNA TGTGCCAGCAGCTTAGGGCTCGACCGGCAGTTCTTC. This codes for CASSLGLDRQFF.

The CDR3 loop reads CASSLVGVLTDTQYF. The CDR3 nucleotides are TGCGCCAGCAGCTTGGTGGGGGTTTTAACAGATACGCAGTATTTT. The chain employs TRBV5-1 and TRBJ2-3; either TRBD1 or TRBD2 may fit D (5 bases each). The CDR3 runs 15 residues. CDR1 is SGHRS, CDR2 YFSETQ, per germline. V lost 0 bases to trimming and J lost 3 bases, with 11 bases between them.

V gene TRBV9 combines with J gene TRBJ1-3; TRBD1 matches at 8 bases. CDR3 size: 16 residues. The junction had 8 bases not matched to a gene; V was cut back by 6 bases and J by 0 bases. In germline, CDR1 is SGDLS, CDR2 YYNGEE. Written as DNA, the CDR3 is TGTGCCAGCAACAACCAGGGGGCGAACTCTGGAAACACCATATATTTT. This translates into CASNNQGANSGNTIYF.

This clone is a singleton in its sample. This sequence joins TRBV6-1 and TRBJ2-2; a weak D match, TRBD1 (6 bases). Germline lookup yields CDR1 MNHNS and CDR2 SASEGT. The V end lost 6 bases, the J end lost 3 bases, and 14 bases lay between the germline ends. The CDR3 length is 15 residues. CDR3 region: CASSLQGSYTGELFF. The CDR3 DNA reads TGTGCCAGCAGCCTACAGGGCTCTTACACCGGGGAGCTGTTTTTT.

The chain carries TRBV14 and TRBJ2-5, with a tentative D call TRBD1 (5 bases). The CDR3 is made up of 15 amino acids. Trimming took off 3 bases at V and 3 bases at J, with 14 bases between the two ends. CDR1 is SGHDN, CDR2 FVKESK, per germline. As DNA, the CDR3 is TGTGCCAGCAGCCACCTAGGCGAAGGGGAAGAGACCCAGTACTTC. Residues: CASSHLGEGEETQYF.

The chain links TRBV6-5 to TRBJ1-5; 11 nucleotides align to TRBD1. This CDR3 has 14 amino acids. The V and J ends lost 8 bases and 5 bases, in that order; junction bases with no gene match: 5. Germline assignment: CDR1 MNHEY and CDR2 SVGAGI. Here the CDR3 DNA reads TGTGCCAGCCGCCGGGACAGGGGGGATCAGCCCCAGCATTTT. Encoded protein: CASRRDRGDQPQHF.

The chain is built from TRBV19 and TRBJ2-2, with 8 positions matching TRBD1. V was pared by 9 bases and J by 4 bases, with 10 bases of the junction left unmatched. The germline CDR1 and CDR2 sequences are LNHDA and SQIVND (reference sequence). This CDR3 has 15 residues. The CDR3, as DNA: TGTGCCAGCAGAAATCAGGGGGCCAGCACCGGGGAGCTGTTTTTT. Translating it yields CASRNQGASTGELFF.

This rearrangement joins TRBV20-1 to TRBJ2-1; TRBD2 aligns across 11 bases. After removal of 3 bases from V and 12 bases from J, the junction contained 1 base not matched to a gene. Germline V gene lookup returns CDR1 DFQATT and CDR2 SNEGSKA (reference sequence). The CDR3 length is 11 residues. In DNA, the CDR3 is TGCAGTGCTAGTGGGACTAGCGGGCAGTTCTTC. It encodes CSASGTSGQFF.

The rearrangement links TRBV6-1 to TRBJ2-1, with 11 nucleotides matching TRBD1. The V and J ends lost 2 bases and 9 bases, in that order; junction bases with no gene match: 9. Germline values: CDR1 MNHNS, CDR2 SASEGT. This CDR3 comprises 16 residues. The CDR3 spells CASSETIGQGAVEQFF. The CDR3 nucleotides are TGTGCCAGCAGTGAAACTATTGGACAGGGGGCGGTTGAGCAGTTCTTC.

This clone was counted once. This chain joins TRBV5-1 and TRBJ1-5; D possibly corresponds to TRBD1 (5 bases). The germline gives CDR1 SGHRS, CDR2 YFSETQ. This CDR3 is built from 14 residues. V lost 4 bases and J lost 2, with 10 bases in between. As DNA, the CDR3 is TGCGCCAGCAGCCCACTGACAGGCAATCAGCCCCAGCATTTT. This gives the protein CASSPLTGNQPQHF.

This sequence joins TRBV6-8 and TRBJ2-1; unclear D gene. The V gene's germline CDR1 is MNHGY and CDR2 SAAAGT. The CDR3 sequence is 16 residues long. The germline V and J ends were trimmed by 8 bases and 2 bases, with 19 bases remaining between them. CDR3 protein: CASAYAADQTYNEQFF. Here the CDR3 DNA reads TGTGCCAGCGCGTACGCCGCGGATCAGACCTACAATGAGCAGTTCTTC.

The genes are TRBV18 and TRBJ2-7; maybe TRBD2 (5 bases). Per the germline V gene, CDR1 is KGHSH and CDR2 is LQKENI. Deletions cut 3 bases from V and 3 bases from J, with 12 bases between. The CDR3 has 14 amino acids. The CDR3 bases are TGTGCCAGCTCACCGGGAGCCCAGGACTACGAGCAGTACTTC. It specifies CASSPGAQDYEQYF.

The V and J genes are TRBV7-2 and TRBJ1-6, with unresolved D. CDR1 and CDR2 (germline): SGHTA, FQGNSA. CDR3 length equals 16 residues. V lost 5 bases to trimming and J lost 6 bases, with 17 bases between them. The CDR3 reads CASSLSNLKLNSPLHF. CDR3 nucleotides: TGTGCCAGCAGCCTCTCAAACCTCAAACTTAATTCACCCCTCCACTTT.

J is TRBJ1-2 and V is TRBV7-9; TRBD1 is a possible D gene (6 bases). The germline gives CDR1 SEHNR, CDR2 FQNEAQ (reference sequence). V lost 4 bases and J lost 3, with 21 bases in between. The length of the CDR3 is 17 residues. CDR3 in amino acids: CASSSNLKQGLDYGYTF. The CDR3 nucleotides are TGTGCCAGCAGCTCCAACCTCAAACAGGGATTAGACTATGGCTACACCTTC.

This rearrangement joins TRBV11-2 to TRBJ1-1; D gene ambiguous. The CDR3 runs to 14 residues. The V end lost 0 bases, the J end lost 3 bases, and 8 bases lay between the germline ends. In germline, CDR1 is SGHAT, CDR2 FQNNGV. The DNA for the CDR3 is TGTGCCAGCAGCTTAGACGGGTTGGACACTGAAGCTTTCTTT. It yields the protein CASSLDGLDTEAFF.

The CDR3 coding sequence is TGTGCCAGCAGCCGTGATGCGGGGGCGTTATCTAGCGGGAGAAGGAACGAGCAGTACTTC. Encoded protein: CASSRDAGALSSGRRNEQYF. The chain joins TRBV4-2 to TRBJ2-7, with 10 bases matching TRBD2. CDR1 is LGHNA, CDR2 YNFKEQ, per germline. CDR3 length: 20 residues. The V segment lost 4 bases and the J segment 5 bases; nucleotides outside the gene matches: 23.

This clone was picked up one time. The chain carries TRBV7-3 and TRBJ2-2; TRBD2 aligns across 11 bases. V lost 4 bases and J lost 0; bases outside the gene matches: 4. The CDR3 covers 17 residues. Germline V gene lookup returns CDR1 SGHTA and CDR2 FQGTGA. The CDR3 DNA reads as TGTGCCAGCAGCTCGCCGGGACTAGCGGCGAACACCGGGGAGCTGTTTTTT. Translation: CASSSPGLAANTGELFF.

The CDR3 DNA sequence: TGTGCCAGCAGTGACGACAGGGTACATGGCTACACCTTC. Protein product: CASSDDRVHGYTF. V and J are TRBV6-6 and TRBJ1-2; 7 bases are a match to TRBD1. This CDR3 spans 13 amino acids. The V gene end was trimmed by 5 bases and the J gene end by 6 bases; junction bases not matched to a gene: 6. Per germline, CDR1 MNHNY and CDR2 SVGAGI (reference sequence).

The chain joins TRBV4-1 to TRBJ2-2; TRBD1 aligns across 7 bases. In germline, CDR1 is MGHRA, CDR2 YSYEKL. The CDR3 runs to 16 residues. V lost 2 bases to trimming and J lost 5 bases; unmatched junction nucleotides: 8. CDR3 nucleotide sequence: TGCGCCAGCAGCCAACCCCGGACAGGTTCAACCGGGGAGCTGTTTTTT. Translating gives CASSQPRTGSTGELFF.

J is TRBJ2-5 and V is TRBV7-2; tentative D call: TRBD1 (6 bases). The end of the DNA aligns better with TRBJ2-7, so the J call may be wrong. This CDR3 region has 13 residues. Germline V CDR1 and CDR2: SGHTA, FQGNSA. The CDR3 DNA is TGTGCCAGCAGCCAAAGTACAGGGACCGAGCAGTACTTC. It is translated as CASSQSTGTEQYF.

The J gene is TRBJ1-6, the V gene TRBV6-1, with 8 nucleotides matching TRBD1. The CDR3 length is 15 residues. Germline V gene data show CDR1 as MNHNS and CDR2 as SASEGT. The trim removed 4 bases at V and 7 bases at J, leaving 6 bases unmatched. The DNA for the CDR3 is TGTGCCAGCAGTGGTGGACAGGGAGGGAATTCACCCCTCCACTTT. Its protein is CASSGGQGGNSPLHF.

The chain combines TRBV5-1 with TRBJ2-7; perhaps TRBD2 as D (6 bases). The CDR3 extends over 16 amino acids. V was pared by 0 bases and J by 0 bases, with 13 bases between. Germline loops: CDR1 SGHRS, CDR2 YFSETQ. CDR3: CASSLEKRADSYEQYF. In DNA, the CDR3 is TGCGCCAGCAGCTTGGAAAAGCGGGCCGACTCCTACGAGCAGTACTTC.

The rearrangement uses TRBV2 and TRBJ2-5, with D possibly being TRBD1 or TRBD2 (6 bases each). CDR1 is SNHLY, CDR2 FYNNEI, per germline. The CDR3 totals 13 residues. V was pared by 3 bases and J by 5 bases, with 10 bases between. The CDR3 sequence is CASSDRRGETQYF. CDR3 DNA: TGTGCCAGCAGTGACAGGAGGGGGGAGACCCAGTACTTC.

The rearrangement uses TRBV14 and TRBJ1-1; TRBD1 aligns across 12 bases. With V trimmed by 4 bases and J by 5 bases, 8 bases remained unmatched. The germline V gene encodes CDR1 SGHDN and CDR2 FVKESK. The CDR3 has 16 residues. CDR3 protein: CASSRGQGAVRTEAFF. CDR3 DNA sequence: TGTGCCAGCAGCCGGGGACAGGGGGCCGTAAGGACTGAAGCTTTCTTT.

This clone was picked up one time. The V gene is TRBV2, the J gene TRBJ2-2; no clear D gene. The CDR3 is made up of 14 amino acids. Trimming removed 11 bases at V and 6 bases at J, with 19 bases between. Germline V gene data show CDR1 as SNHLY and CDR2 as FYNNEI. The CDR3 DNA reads TGTGCCCTTAGGACCAGGTCCTTGGCCGGGGAGCTGTTTTTT. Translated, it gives CALRTRSLAGELFF.

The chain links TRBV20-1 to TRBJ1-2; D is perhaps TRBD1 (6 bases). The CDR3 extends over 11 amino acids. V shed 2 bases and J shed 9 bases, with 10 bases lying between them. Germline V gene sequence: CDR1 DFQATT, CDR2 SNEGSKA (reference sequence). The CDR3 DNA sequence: TGCAGTGCTAGATCACAGGGTCGCTACACCTTC. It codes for CSARSQGRYTF.